What follows is one T cell receptor beta chain and its context. The antigen remains undetermined. The sample originates from a study of PD-1 blockade in classical Hodgkin lymphoma. The CDR3 runs 14 residues. TCRdb's copy holds only in-frame clones and misses some; the assay was immunoSEQ multiplex PCR. The sample lists around 43,000 clones, roughly 93% occurring once. Time point of the sample: newly diagnosed, previously untreated cHL patient sample. Peripheral samples used as comparators were newly diagnosed, untreated classical Hodgkin lymphoma PBMCs. The study's findings and limits: Reported baseline diversity: healthy donors highest, relapsed/refractory patients lowest. The drivers behind the repertoire differences, possibly disease activity or prior therapy, remain undefined.

This chain uses TRBV21-1 with TRBJ2-7; the table calls TRBD2, which could not be checked here. TRBV21-1 is a listed pseudogene. Material: peripheral blood mononuclear cells (PBMCs). The clonotype originates from a human donor with classical Hodgkin lymphoma. The CDR3 bases are TGTGCCAGCAGCAACCGCCTCCCGGGGATCGAGCAGTACTTC. It specifies CASSNRLPGIEQYF.